The rows below give T cell receptor beta chains drawn from one sample of a study of cytomegalovirus exposure and HLA in healthy donors. Clones were read by immunoSEQ multiplex PCR, and TCRdb kept only the in-frame ones, dropping some. The sample has 90,000 to 140,000 clones, roughly 13% seen once. What was sequenced was PBMCs. These receptors originate from a man aged 40-49 years in good health and CMV-seropositive. CDR3s include the opening cysteine and the closing phenylalanine or tryptophan.

j_call v_call cdr3_length cdr3_aa
TRBJ1-1 TRBV18 16 CASSLGTGGGSTEAFF
TRBJ2-3 TRBV6-5 16 CASSYTSGISYDTQYF
TRBJ2-3 TRBV9 17 CASSARGLAGVPDTQYF
TRBJ2-3 TRBV19 15 CASGEASGSVDTQYF
TRBJ1-2 TRBV30 13 CAWALETTYGYTF
TRBJ2-5 TRBV5-1 14 CASSLGQGSETQYF
TRBJ2-3 TRBV4-1 17 CASSQDPPGQSTDTQYF
TRBJ2-1 TRBV7-9 18 CASSHGGTGGSSYNEQFF
TRBJ2-1 TRBV29-1 15 CSVEGGRDSYNEQFF
TRBJ1-4 TRBV6-5 13 CASSSRQARKLFF
TRBJ2-5 TRBV13 13 CASSRDREKTQYF
TRBJ1-4 TRBV6-5 15 CASSSLTGGREKLFF
TRBJ1-1 TRBV6-5 13 CASSRQLNTEAFF
TRBJ2-1 TRBV7-6 16 CASSFPRSGPYNEQFF
TRBJ2-3 TRBV20-1 11 CSASWLDTQYF
TRBJ1-3 TRBV28 13 CASIKRATNTIYF
TRBJ2-5 TRBV7-2 14 CASSLGHSQETQYF
TRBJ2-5 TRBV6-1 13 CASTGVGEETQYF
TRBJ2-1 TRBV5-8 15 CASSFEQGPYNEQFF
TRBJ1-2 TRBV2 15 CASSETQGPIYGYTF
TRBJ2-7 TRBV18 15 CASSRGQASSYEQYF
TRBJ1-3 TRBV6-6 15 CASSPLTGFGSTIYF
TRBJ1-4 TRBV5-1 15 CASSPLGQDNEKLFF
TRBJ2-7 TRBV10-3 11 CAISENNEQYF
TRBJ2-2 TRBV9 16 CASSVSGLAAAGELFF
TRBJ1-5 TRBV29-1 14 CSVEEGSGNQPQHF
TRBJ2-3 TRBV27 17 CASSLGTGQGNTDTQYF
TRBJ2-2 TRBV5-1 14 CASSFGQGAGELFF
TRBJ1-5 TRBV19 12 CASRAGVQPQHF
TRBJ2-7 TRBV6-1 15 CASTDVDIVSYEQYF
TRBJ2-3 TRBV19 16 CASSIVQGQGEDTQYF
TRBJ1-3 TRBV2 14 CASSEQGRGNTIYF
TRBJ2-5 TRBV5-4 15 CASSLNRGRGETQYF
TRBJ2-1 TRBV29-1 13 CSGAGQSYNEQFF
TRBJ2-5 TRBV7-9 17 CASSLARASGYQETQYF
TRBJ1-2 TRBV28 14 CASSPSPINYGYPF
TRBJ1-3 TRBV28 15 CASSEATGAKNTIYF
TRBJ1-1 TRBV5-1 14 CASSLDRVGTEAFF
TRBJ2-5 TRBV5-5 13 CASSDDSLETQYF
TRBJ1-2 TRBV2 14 CASSEGGTNYGYTF
TRBJ2-7 TRBV5-4 13 CASSLTGSYEQYF
TRBJ2-7 TRBV30 15 CAWSRPGTQAYEQYF
TRBJ1-1 TRBV5-1 14 CASSLVAGGTEAFF
TRBJ2-7 TRBV5-6 13 CASSLQGFDEQYF
TRBJ2-7 TRBV30 13 CAWSVGRVVEQYF
TRBJ2-2 TRBV18 14 CASSADEGAGELFF
TRBJ2-2 TRBV6-1 15 CASSVRGLGTGELFF
TRBJ2-1 TRBV6-8 12 CSLGSSYNEQFF
TRBJ2-2 TRBV27 14 CASRQGHNTGELFF
TRBJ2-7 TRBV10-3 16 CAISGLGASGILEQYF
TRBJ2-3 TRBV7-2 15 CASSLDWGRTDTQYF